The clone carrying this T cell receptor (beta chain) appeared many times. What it binds is unknown. The data originate from a study of T cell repertoires in cytomegalovirus infection. Study-wide context: CMV epitopes that were recently identified and HLA-C-restricted were used alongside well-studied HLA-B-restricted ones. It can be stated that public TCR beta signatures indicated CMV infection as well as a matching HLA type. Study-level findings and limits: Cumulative public TCR beta family frequency identified carriers of CMV plus the relevant HLA. CMV-specific TCR beta clonotypes restricted by HLA-C were the ones dominating the ex vivo response.

MiXCR, run by TCRdb on the reads, gives a single entry per CDR3 protein. This table holds some 800,000 distinct CDR3 sequences, about 31% found once. Sequencing was performed on cultured CD8+ T cells from PBMCs, taken from culture after CMV antigen stimulation. The clonotype comes from a human donor in good health (CMV status not recorded). Some clones in this sample may be carry-over from other donors' samples.

Here the CDR3 reads CASTPFPDRKSSGANVLTF. CDR3 nucleotide sequence: TGTGCCAGCACCCCTTTCCCGGACAGAAAAAGCTCTGGGGCCAACGTCCTGACTTTC. The chain recombines TRBV12-3 or TRBV12-4 with TRBJ2-6; D is possibly TRBD1 (6 bases). V dropped 7 bases and J dropped 0 bases, with 22 bases sitting between them. The CDR3 has 19 residues.